The 18 T cell receptor beta chains below all came from one sample that was sequenced in a study of blood T cell repertoires in COVID-19. Profiling relied on immunoSEQ multiplex PCR, and the TCRdb table lists in-frame clones only, not all of them. The sample holds roughly 250,000 clones, approximately 90% seen once. Sample: peripheral blood. These receptors were collected from a man in his sixties who had recovered from COVID-19.

The CDR3 sequence: CASSSQGSNQPQHF. DNA of the CDR3: TGTGCCAGCAGCTCACAGGGAAGCAATCAGCCCCAGCATTTT. V is TRBV3-1 (or the pseudogene TRBV3-2) and J is TRBJ1-5; D is perhaps TRBD1 (6 bases). Per germline, CDR1 LGHDT and CDR2 YNNKEL (reference sequence). Trimming shortened V by 5 bases and J by 1 base, and 9 bases separated the two germline ends. The CDR3 sequence is 14 residues long.

This clone was seen just once. The V call is TRBV6-5, the J call TRBJ2-7; maybe TRBD1 (5 bases). CDR1 is MNHEY and CDR2 is SVGAGI in the germline V gene. V was clipped by 2 bases and J by 2 bases, with 10 bases between them. CDR3 size: 14 residues. The CDR3 DNA reads as TGTGCCAGCAGTTACGTTCAGGGCCCCTACGAGCAGTACTTC. Residues: CASSYVQGPYEQYF.

This clone came up a few times. The chain links TRBV18 to TRBJ1-1; 10 bases align to TRBD1. Per the germline V gene, CDR1 is KGHSH and CDR2 is LQKENI. Trimming removed 3 bases from V and 2 bases from J; junction bases left unmatched: 9. CDR3 length: 17 amino acids. CDR3 region: CASSPRQGALENTEAFF. CDR3 nucleotides: TGTGCCAGCTCACCGCGACAGGGGGCGCTTGAAAACACTGAAGCTTTCTTT.

The chain couples TRBV6-4 to TRBJ2-7; TRBD1 aligns across 9 bases. The CDR3 loop spans 15 amino acids. V lost 0 bases, J lost 3 bases, and 3 bases stayed unmatched. In germline, CDR1 is MRHNA, CDR2 SNTAGT. As DNA, the CDR3 is TGTGCCAGCAGTGACTCCCGGGACAGGGTCTACGAGCAGTACGTC. Its translation is CASSDSRDRVYEQYV.

The rearrangement uses TRBV11-2 and TRBJ2-4; D is unclear. This CDR3 has 15 amino acids. V was clipped by 1 base and J by 0 bases, with 7 bases between them. CDR1 is SGHAT, CDR2 FQNNGV, per germline. CDR3 sequence reads: CASSLGVIAKNIQYF. The DNA for the CDR3 is TGTGCCAGCAGCTTAGGAGTGATAGCCAAAAACATTCAGTACTTC. Together with reference TRBV11-2 and TRBJ2-4, the CDR3 gives the full variable domain: EAGVAQSPRYKIIEKRQSVAFWCNPISGHATLYWYQQILGQGPKLLIQFQNNGVVDDSQLPKDRFSAERLKGVDSTLKIQPAKLEDSAVYLCASSLGVIAKNIQYFGAGTRLSVL.

This rearrangement joins TRBV19 to TRBJ2-2, with D tentatively TRBD1 (5 bases). There are 18 residues in the CDR3. Trimming took off 3 bases at V and 5 bases at J, with 22 bases between the two ends. Per germline, CDR1 LNHDA and CDR2 SQIVND (reference sequence). CDR3 nucleotide sequence: TGTGCCAGTAGTATTTATAGTGCCCGGCCAGGGTGGACCGGGGAGCTGTTTTTT. Protein product: CASSIYSARPGWTGELFF. The full variable domain, its missing parts supplied by reference TRBV19 and TRBJ2-2, is DGGITQSPKYLFRKEGQNVTLSCEQNLNHDAMYWYRQDPGQGLRLIYYSQIVNDFQKGDIAEGYSVSREKKESFPLTVTSAQKNPTAFYLCASSIYSARPGWTGELFFGEGSRLTVL.

The chain employs TRBV5-1 and TRBJ2-1, with 14 bases fitting TRBD2. The length of the CDR3 is 17 residues. V gave up 4 bases and J gave up 2 bases; unmatched junction bases: 5. CDR1 and CDR2 (germline): SGHRS, YFSETQ. CDR3 region: CASSRGTSGGPYNEQFF. The DNA of the CDR3 is TGCGCCAGCAGCAGGGGGACTAGCGGGGGCCCCTACAATGAGCAGTTCTTC.

The rearrangement joins TRBV28 to TRBJ2-5; a weak D match, TRBD2 (5 bases). The germline gives CDR1 MDHEN, CDR2 SYDVKM. Trimming took off 3 bases at V and 5 bases at J, with 16 bases between the two ends. The CDR3 length is 15 residues. The CDR3 here is CASSFAGSHGETQYF. CDR3 coding DNA: TGTGCCAGCAGTTTTGCGGGCTCCCACGGGGAGACCCAGTACTTC.

CDR3 DNA: TGTGCCAGCAGCAAAAACTTAGGTGGGCAGGGAAACACCGGGGAGCTGTTTTTT. As protein: CASSKNLGGQGNTGELFF. The chain uses TRBV21-1 and TRBJ2-2; the table's D call of TRBD1 was not tested on the DNA. TRBV21-1 is a pseudogene. The CDR3 length is 18 residues.

The rearrangement joins TRBV7-8 to TRBJ1-3; no clear D. Germline CDR1 SGHVS, CDR2 FQNEAQ. The CDR3 runs to 16 residues. Trimming pared 5 bases from V and 4 bases from J, leaving 18 bases between. The CDR3 coding sequence is TGTGCCAGCAGCGCCAAGATAGGAGGATTCGGAAACACCATATATTTT. Its protein product is CASSAKIGGFGNTIYF.

The J gene is TRBJ1-2, the V gene TRBV24-1; 11 positions agree with TRBD1. Germline V gene sequence: CDR1 KGHDR, CDR2 SFDVKD. V dropped 7 bases and J dropped 1; count of bases not matched to a gene: 1. CDR3 length: 14 amino acids. The CDR3 sequence is CATRGTGGNYGYTF. CDR3 DNA: TGTGCCACCAGAGGGACAGGGGGTAACTATGGCTACACCTTC.

The V and J genes are TRBV2 and TRBJ1-4, with TRBD1 matching over 12 bases. Germline CDR1 is SNHLY and CDR2 is FYNNEI. CDR3 length: 17 amino acids. The ends lost 5 bases at V and 2 bases at J; junction bases unmatched: 6. Here the CDR3 DNA reads TGTGCCAGCAGTCCGGGACAGGGGGCACCGACTAATGAAAAACTGTTTTTT. This translates into CASSPGQGAPTNEKLFF.

The V call is TRBV6-5, the J call TRBJ1-5; 11 nucleotides align to TRBD1. The ends lost 6 bases at V and 5 bases at J; junction bases unmatched: 6. Germline assignment: CDR1 MNHEY and CDR2 SVGAGI. The CDR3 contains 15 residues. The CDR3 sequence: CASRVDRGLYQPQHF. Here the CDR3 DNA reads TGTGCCAGCAGGGTGGACAGGGGGCTTTATCAGCCCCAGCATTTT.

This clone was found many times. The chain recombines TRBV2 with TRBJ2-1, with D uncertain. The CDR3 contains 13 residues. Germline V CDR1 and CDR2: SNHLY, FYNNEI. Trimming shortened V by 7 bases and J by 2 bases, and 9 bases separated the two germline ends. The CDR3 DNA follows: TGTGCCAGCACAACCGACACCTACAATGAGCAGTTCTTC. As protein: CASTTDTYNEQFF. The full variable domain, its missing parts supplied by reference TRBV2 and TRBJ2-1, is EPEVTQTPSHQVTQMGQEVILRCVPISNHLYFYWYRQILGQKVEFLVSFYNNEISEKSEIFDDQFSVERPDGSNFTLKIRSTKLEDSAMYFCASTTDTYNEQFFGPGTRLTVL.

The rearrangement joins TRBV5-4 to TRBJ1-2; a weak D match, TRBD1 (6 bases). The CDR3 runs 16 residues. V lost 5 bases, J lost 4 bases, and 21 bases lay in between. Germline V gives CDR1 SGHNT, CDR2 YYREEE (reference sequence). CDR3 in DNA: TGTGCCAGCAGTCGGATCTCAGGGGCGACCCGCTATGGCTACACCTTC. Protein sequence: CASSRISGATRYGYTF.

This rearrangement joins TRBV9 to TRBJ1-4, with 7 nucleotides matching TRBD1. The V segment lost 7 bases and the J segment 8 bases; nucleotides outside the gene matches: 8. The CDR3 runs 13 residues. Germline V gene data show CDR1 as SGDLS and CDR2 as YYNGEE. CDR3 coding DNA: TGTGCCAGCTCCGGGACAGCCGGGGAAAAACTGTTTTTT. This codes for CASSGTAGEKLFF.

V gene TRBV24-1 combines with J gene TRBJ2-3, with 11 bases lining up with TRBD2. The trim removed 0 bases at V and 7 bases at J, leaving 11 bases unmatched. The CDR3 totals 18 residues. Germline CDR1 KGHDR, CDR2 SFDVKD. CDR3: CATSDLGEGSGGAHTQYF. As DNA, the CDR3 is TGTGCCACCAGTGATTTGGGGGAGGGTAGCGGGGGGGCACATACGCAGTATTTT.

This clone occurred a few times. The chain recombines TRBV9 with TRBJ2-2; maybe TRBD2 (5 bases). Trimming pared 7 bases from V and 8 bases from J, leaving 12 bases between. The CDR3 extends over 12 amino acids. The germline V gene encodes CDR1 SGDLS and CDR2 YYNGEE. The CDR3 is CASRRGPGELFF. CDR3 nucleotides: TGTGCCAGCCGCCGAGGGCCTGGGGAGCTGTTTTTT. Based on the CDR3 plus reference TRBV9 and TRBJ2-2, the full variable domain is DSGVTQTPKHLITATGQRVTLRCSPRSGDLSVYWYQQSLDQGLQFLIQYYNGEERAKGNILERFSAQQFPDLHSELNLSSLELGDSALYFCASRRGPGELFFGEGSRLTVL.